These 12 T cell receptor beta chains originate from one sample sequenced in a study of cytomegalovirus exposure and HLA in healthy donors. Clones were read by immunoSEQ multiplex PCR, and TCRdb kept only the in-frame ones, dropping some. This table has under 150,000 clones, around 90% appearing once. Material for sequencing was PBMCs. These receptor sequences come from a man aged 18-30 years in good health and CMV-seropositive.

This clone was counted once. The V and J genes are TRBV6-6 and TRBJ1-5; the D gene is possibly TRBD1 (5 bases). The germline V gene has CDR1 MNHNY and CDR2 SVGAGI (reference sequence). Between the trimmed V and J ends, which lost 5 bases and 5 bases, there was a span of 13 bases. The CDR3 runs to 14 residues. For the CDR3, the DNA is TGTGCCAGCAGTCGGCAGGGCGGGGATCAGCCCCAGCATTTT. It specifies CASSRQGGDQPQHF.

V usage is TRBV21-1 and J usage is TRBJ2-7; whether TRBD2, the table's D call, matches the DNA was not checked. TRBV21-1 is noted as a pseudogene. The CDR3 sequence is 17 residues long. The CDR3: CASSKEGGTNSKYEQYF. The CDR3 DNA is TGTGCCAGCAGCAAAGAAGGTGGGACTAATTCCAAATACGAGCAGTACTTC.

The chain has TRBV25-1 and TRBJ1-4; 7 positions agree with TRBD1. The V segment lost 8 bases and the J segment 5 bases; nucleotides outside the gene matches: 5. The CDR3 contains 13 residues. The germline CDR1 and CDR2 sequences are MGHDK and SYGVNS. The CDR3: CASAGTENEKLFF. The CDR3 DNA reads as TGTGCCAGCGCCGGGACAGAGAATGAAAAACTGTTTTTT.

The chain has TRBV9 and TRBJ2-3; D perhaps matches TRBD2 (6 bases). The CDR3 has 15 amino acids. The V end lost 3 bases, the J end lost 7 bases, and 18 bases lay between the germline ends. From germline, CDR1 is SGDLS and CDR2 YYNGEE. The CDR3: CASSAGLLSTYTQYF. In DNA, the CDR3 is TGTGCCAGCAGCGCGGGACTCCTGAGTACATATACGCAGTATTTT.

The chain recombines TRBV6-5 with TRBJ1-2; 7 bases fit TRBD1. This CDR3 spans 15 amino acids. Germline lookup yields CDR1 MNHEY and CDR2 SVGAGI. V shed 6 bases, J shed 0 bases, and the junction held 7 bases outside the gene matches. CDR3 sequence reads: CASRLGGQANYGYTF. In nucleotides, the CDR3 is TGTGCCAGCAGGTTAGGGGGCCAAGCTAACTATGGCTACACCTTC.

This rearrangement joins TRBV14 to TRBJ2-7; 8 bases agree with TRBD1. The germline CDR1 and CDR2 sequences are SGHDN and FVKESK. With V trimmed by 6 bases and J by 3 bases, 7 bases remained unmatched. This CDR3 spans 14 amino acids. This CDR3 is CASSRQGFSYEQYF. The CDR3 DNA sequence: TGTGCCAGCAGTCGACAGGGGTTTAGCTACGAGCAGTACTTC. Full variable domain (rest looked up from reference TRBV14 and TRBJ2-7): EAGVTQFPSHSVIEKGQTVTLRCDPISGHDNLYWYRRVMGKEIKFLLHFVKESKQDESGMPNNRFLAERTGGTYSTLKVQPAELEDSGVYFCASSRQGFSYEQYFGPGTRLTVT.

This chain uses TRBV15 with TRBJ2-1, with 7 bases lining up with TRBD1. This CDR3 is built from 15 residues. V was clipped by 0 bases and J by 6 bases; unmatched bases: 5. Germline CDR1 and CDR2: LNHNV and YYDKDF (reference sequence). The CDR3 spells CATSRDAAGGNEQFF. In DNA form, the CDR3 reads TGTGCCACCAGCAGAGATGCAGCAGGGGGCAATGAGCAGTTCTTC.

The chain joins TRBV5-1 to TRBJ1-2, with a tentative D call TRBD1 (5 bases). Per germline, CDR1 SGHRS and CDR2 YFSETQ. CDR3 size: 14 residues. Trimming pared 0 bases from V and 4 bases from J, leaving 10 bases between. The CDR3 spells CASSLGQSTYGYTF. CDR3 sequence (DNA): TGCGCCAGCAGCTTGGGACAGTCGACCTATGGCTACACCTTC. The whole variable domain, remainder taken from reference TRBV5-1 and TRBJ1-2, is KAGVTQTPRYLIKTRGQQVTLSCSPISGHRSVSWYQQTPGQGLQFLFEYFSETQRNKGNFPGRFSGRQFSNSRSEMNVSTLELGDSALYLCASSLGQSTYGYTFGSGTRLTVV.

This clone showed up just once. V and J are TRBV5-1 and TRBJ1-6; 7 bases match TRBD1. The CDR3 covers 16 residues. Germline lookup yields CDR1 SGHRS and CDR2 YFSETQ. The V and J ends lost 0 bases and 0 bases, in that order; junction bases with no gene match: 0. Here the CDR3 DNA reads TGCGCCAGCAGCTTGGAGGGGGCCTCCTATAATTCACCCCTCCACTTT. Translating it yields CASSLEGASYNSPLHF.

As for this clone: This sample also contains other DNA sequences that code for the same CDR3. The CDR3 here is CASSLTGYEQYF. CDR3 nucleotide sequence: TGCGCCAGCAGCTTGACAGGTTACGAGCAGTACTTC. The chain couples TRBV5-1 to TRBJ2-7; D is possibly TRBD1 (5 bases). This CDR3 spans 12 amino acids. Per the germline V gene, CDR1 is SGHRS and CDR2 is YFSETQ. V was cut by 1 base and J by 4 bases, with 6 bases left in between.

The V call is TRBV6-6, the J call TRBJ2-7; 8 nucleotides agree with TRBD1. The CDR3 consists of 16 residues. After removal of 6 bases from V and 6 bases from J, the junction contained 16 bases not matched to a gene. Germline CDR1 and CDR2: MNHNY and SVGAGI (reference sequence). CDR3 in DNA: TGTGCCAGCAGCCGCGACAGGGGATTAGTCCGTGGCGAGCAGTACTTC. It translates to CASSRDRGLVRGEQYF.

The V call is TRBV7-9, the J call TRBJ2-2; 11 positions agree with TRBD1. The CDR3 sequence is 16 residues long. The germline V gene encodes CDR1 SEHNR and CDR2 FQNEAQ (reference sequence). The trim removed 3 bases at V and 0 bases at J, leaving 0 bases unmatched. The CDR3 is CASSLGQGANTGELFF. In DNA form, the CDR3 reads TGTGCCAGCAGCTTGGGACAGGGGGCGAACACCGGGGAGCTGTTTTTT.